Presented here are 12 T cell receptor beta chains from one specimen sequenced in a study of T cell responses to AZD1222 COVID-19 vaccine. The method was immunoSEQ multiplex PCR; TCRdb's version includes in-frame clones alone and lacks a portion of them. The sample carries around 160,000 clones, 75% to 90% recorded once. The sample here was peripheral blood, taken on day 0 of MenACWY control vaccination. The receptors derive from an adult in good health.

The CDR3 DNA follows: TGTGCCAGCAGTTTACCCGGCACAGATACGCAGTATTTT. It codes for CASSLPGTDTQYF. The chain couples TRBV28 to TRBJ2-3; D uncertain. CDR3 length: 13 residues. Germline-derived CDR1 and CDR2 are MDHEN and SYDVKM. The ends were cut back, 2 bases at V and 1 base at J, with 4 bases in the middle.

V and J are TRBV2 and TRBJ1-6; TRBD1 matches at 8 bases. This CDR3 is 15 amino acids long. Germline assignment: CDR1 SNHLY and CDR2 FYNNEI. The V gene end was trimmed by 7 bases and the J gene end by 7 bases; junction bases not matched to a gene: 9. CDR3: CASTQSRGLNSPLHF. In nucleotides, the CDR3 is TGTGCCAGCACTCAGTCCAGGGGGCTGAATTCACCCCTCCACTTT.

The CDR3 here is CAWSNPGGSYGYTF. The CDR3 bases are TGTGCCTGGAGTAATCCAGGGGGAAGCTATGGCTACACCTTC. V and J are TRBV30 and TRBJ1-2, with 7 nucleotides matching TRBD1. In germline, CDR1 is GTSNPN, CDR2 SVGIG (reference sequence). This CDR3 has 14 residues. With 2 bases clipped from V and 4 bases from J, the junction kept 7 bases outside the gene matches.

V gene TRBV10-3 combines with J gene TRBJ1-3, with D uncertain. With 6 bases removed from V and 4 bases from J, the gap between germline ends came to 16 bases. The CDR3 runs 15 residues. Germline V gene data show CDR1 as ENHRY and CDR2 as SYGVKD. The CDR3 loop is CAISDRAALGNTIYF. The CDR3 DNA is TGTGCCATCAGCGATAGGGCCGCTCTGGGAAACACCATATATTTT.

The chain has TRBV2 and TRBJ2-3, with TRBD1 matching over 7 bases. The CDR3 totals 14 residues. Germline loops: CDR1 SNHLY, CDR2 FYNNEI. With 6 bases clipped from V and 2 bases from J, the junction kept 5 bases outside the gene matches. The CDR3 is CASSEGAVTDTQYF. The CDR3 DNA reads TGTGCCAGCAGCGAGGGGGCGGTCACAGATACGCAGTATTTT.

The chain is built from TRBV28 and TRBJ2-2; perhaps TRBD2 as D (6 bases). The CDR3 contains 15 residues. Between the trimmed V and J ends, which lost 2 bases and 3 bases, there was a span of 10 bases. Germline lookup yields CDR1 MDHEN and CDR2 SYDVKM. The CDR3 reads CASSLLGGHTGELFF. In nucleotides, the CDR3 is TGTGCCAGCAGTTTACTCGGGGGTCACACCGGGGAGCTGTTTTTT.

This clone showed up just once. The chain employs TRBV5-4 and TRBJ2-1; TRBD2 matches at 7 bases. The V gene's germline CDR1 is SGHNT and CDR2 YYREEE (reference sequence). Trimming cost V 4 bases and J 5 bases; bases outside gene matches: 3. The CDR3 totals 13 residues. The CDR3 region has the DNA TGTGCCAGCAGCACGGGGGGTCACAATGAGCAGTTCTTC. It codes for CASSTGGHNEQFF.

This chain connects TRBV19 to TRBJ1-6, with D possibly matching TRBD1 (5 bases). The CDR3 has 13 residues. Germline CDR1 reads LNHDA; CDR2 reads SQIVND (reference sequence). V was cut by 8 bases and J by 11 bases, with 16 bases left in between. CDR3 coding DNA: TGTGCCAGTCTCGACGAAAGAGGGGCACCCCTCCACTTT. Protein sequence: CASLDERGAPLHF.

The V and J genes are TRBV19 and TRBJ2-7, with a tentative D call TRBD2 (5 bases). The V gene's germline CDR1 is LNHDA and CDR2 SQIVND (reference sequence). There are 14 residues in the CDR3. Trimming stripped 1 base from V and 3 bases from J, with 10 bases between. The CDR3 DNA sequence: TGTGCCAGTAGTATAGTGGTCGGGGACTACGAGCAGTACTTC. Translating it yields CASSIVVGDYEQYF.

The rearrangement links TRBV30 to TRBJ1-1; D possibly corresponds to TRBD1 (5 bases). Trimming shortened V by 7 bases and J by 1 base, and 13 bases separated the two germline ends. Germline-derived CDR1 and CDR2 are GTSNPN and SVGIG (reference sequence). The CDR3 totals 13 residues. As DNA, the CDR3 is TGTGCCTTATCCTCAGGGAGGAACACTGAAGCTTTCTTT. Its translation: CALSSGRNTEAFF.

V usage is TRBV5-4 and J usage is TRBJ2-1; 11 nucleotides align to TRBD2. The CDR3 spans 15 residues. Germline CDR1 is SGHNT and CDR2 is YYREEE (reference sequence). V was clipped by 8 bases and J by 8 bases; unmatched bases: 12. The CDR3 nucleotides read TGTGCCAGTTTCAAACTAGCGGGGGAGAAGCATGAGCAGTTCTTC. Translation gives CASFKLAGEKHEQFF.

This clone was seen only a few times. The V gene is TRBV5-4, the J gene TRBJ2-7; D is undetermined. The germline CDR1 and CDR2 sequences are SGHNT and YYREEE (reference sequence). This CDR3 is built from 12 residues. V was shortened by 1 base and J by 6 bases, with 8 bases between the two germline ends. The CDR3 region has the DNA TGTGCCAGCAGCTTGCACACGTCCGAGCAGTACTTC. Its translation: CASSLHTSEQYF.